The clone carrying this TCR beta chain came up a few times. The data originate from a study of tumor-infiltrating lymphocytes in primary liver carcinoma. Study at large: Primary liver carcinoma in the patients was surgically resected. Every sample contained roughly 3.65 to 7.5 million productive TCRbeta reads, and these numbers were similar from one tissue type to another.

Blood RNA came from unsorted whole blood; germline DNA was also extracted. TCR beta cDNA came from roughly 0.45 ug total RNA, primed with a constant-region primer. Three-round nested multiplex PCR performed with slightly modified ARM-PCR produced the TCR beta libraries. A C-beta reverse primer was combined with TRBV1-TRBV30 forward primers in the first two PCR rounds, and each round had around 11 cycles. TCRdb used MiXCR to reprocess the multiplex PCR reads, holding one entry per CDR3 protein. The sample shows about 180,000 distinct CDR3 sequences, less than 65% of them seen only once. From germline, CDR1 is MNHNS and CDR2 SASEGT. This CDR3 is built from 13 residues. Trimming pared 6 bases from V and 7 bases from J, leaving 15 bases between.

Material: peripheral blood. The rearrangement joins TRBV6-1 to TRBJ1-1; D ambiguous. This receptor was obtained from a man between 35 and 55 years old with primary liver carcinoma and hepatitis B virus infection. CDR3 loop: CASSPRGSFEAFF. CDR3 DNA sequence: TGTGCCAGCAGCCCACGAGGGTCGTTTGAAGCTTTCTTT.